The source of this T cell receptor (beta chain) is a study of T cells in Graves' hyperthyroidism and ophthalmopathy. Clinical symptoms, serum thyroxine, TRAb, thyroid ultrasound and orbital computed tomography informed diagnoses. Study-wide findings and caveats: Most thyroid clonotypes that were expanded above 0.001 also turned up in blood.

What was amplified from RNA transcripts were TCR beta CDR3 regions. The study used the HTBI primer set for a first-round RT-PCR of the TCR CDR3. TCRdb re-analysed the multiplex PCR reads in MiXCR, keeping a single row per CDR3 protein. The repertoire has about 570,000 distinct CDR3 sequences, about 45% of them found once; the top ten carry 15% to 20%. The CDR3 runs 17 residues. V lost 3 bases and J 0 bases, leaving 17 bases between the germline ends. Germline V gene sequence: CDR1 LNHDA, CDR2 SQIVND (reference sequence). A word on this clonotype: No antigen is known for it.

This chain connects TRBV19 to TRBJ1-1; D uncertain. Sample: peripheral blood or thyroid tissue (not recorded which). This receptor was obtained from an adult woman with Graves' disease, either hyperthyroidism or ophthalmopathy (not recorded which). The CDR3 bases are TGTGCCAGTAGTATGATGACCCCGGGCGGCTTGAACACTGAAGCTTTCTTT. This sequence encodes CASSMMTPGGLNTEAFF.